The present T cell receptor beta chain was sequenced within a study of blood T cells in healthy people across ages. Primed by a sample-barcoded 5' primer and a J-beta primer mix, a second PCR proceeded for roughly 6 to 12 cycles. The template-switch adaptor was a 5' adaptor with 12 random nucleotides. It tagged each cDNA molecule. TCRdb reprocessed the 5' RACE reads via MiXCR and lists one record per CDR3 protein. Altogether 650,000 to 800,000 distinct CDR3 sequences are present, around two fifths being singletons, with the ten largest covering under 20%. CDR3 length: 13 residues. V lost 7 bases to trimming and J lost 5 bases, with 11 bases between them. Germline V gene data show CDR1 as SEHNR and CDR2 as FQNEAQ (reference sequence). Study conclusions and caveats: When set beside aged donors, long-lived donors presented more naive CD4+ cells and higher diversity.

Concerning this clonotype itself: Its antigen is unidentified.

Extraction of total RNA produced a minimum of 5 micrograms from each sample. The sequence derives from a man between 60 and 75 years old in good health. The J gene is TRBJ1-4, the V gene TRBV7-9; D is unresolved. Input material: blood. The CDR3 nucleotides read TGTGCCAGCAACCGGGATCAAAATGAAAAACTGTTTTTT. This sequence encodes CASNRDQNEKLFF.